These 26 T cell receptor beta chains were all obtained from the same sample, sequenced in a study of blood T cell repertoires in COVID-19. The table came from immunoSEQ multiplex PCR; TCRdb's copy has only in-frame clones and leaves some out. Here the sample spans fewer than 450,000 clones, less than 95% being singletons. Sequencing was carried out using PBMCs or T cells enriched from blood (not recorded which). The receptors stem from a man younger than 30 who had recovered from COVID-19.

Remarks on this clone: At the DNA level, this CDR3 is encoded by other sequences in the same sample as well. V usage is TRBV28 and J usage is TRBJ1-6, with D possibly matching TRBD1 (5 bases). The V and J ends lost 11 bases and 1 base respectively, with 9 bases between them. The CDR3 loop spans 13 amino acids. Germline V gives CDR1 MDHEN, CDR2 SYDVKM. The CDR3 region has the DNA TGTGCCGGCGGGGGGTCCTATAATTCACCCCTCCACTTT. Translated, it gives CAGGGSYNSPLHF.

The V gene is TRBV5-5, the J gene TRBJ1-4; 12 nucleotides line up with TRBD1. With 5 bases clipped from V and 6 bases from J, the junction kept 11 bases outside the gene matches. Germline V gives CDR1 SGHKS, CDR2 YYEKEE (reference sequence). CDR3 length equals 17 residues. CDR3 DNA: TGTGCCAGCAGAGCGGGACAGGGGGCAATTACGTATGAAAAACTGTTTTTT. Encoded protein: CASRAGQGAITYEKLFF.

This chain links TRBV13 with TRBJ2-7, with TRBD1 as a possible D gene (6 bases). This CDR3 has 13 amino acids. CDR1 is PRHDT, CDR2 FYEKMQ, per germline (reference sequence). Trimming shortened V by 8 bases and J by 6 bases, and 17 bases separated the two germline ends. Here the CDR3 reads CASRSVGAVEQYF. The CDR3 DNA reads as TGTGCCAGCCGAAGCGTGGGGGCGGTCGAGCAGTACTTC.

The chain is built from TRBV28 and TRBJ1-1; 7 bases are shared with TRBD1. Per the germline V gene, CDR1 is MDHEN and CDR2 is SYDVKM. V gave up 5 bases and J gave up 3 bases; unmatched junction bases: 9. CDR3 length equals 15 residues. The chain's CDR3 is CASSPDRESDTEAFF. CDR3 DNA sequence: TGTGCCAGCAGTCCTGACAGGGAATCGGACACTGAAGCTTTCTTT.

This clone was observed a single time. The V gene is TRBV19, the J gene TRBJ2-7, with TRBD1 matching over 7 bases. This CDR3 is built from 16 residues. Germline CDR1 and CDR2: LNHDA and SQIVND (reference sequence). J was trimmed by 3 bases and V by 5 bases; bases with no gene match: 13. CDR3 in DNA: TGTGCCAGTAGTGGAAGAACCGGACAGGCCTACTACGAGCAGTACTTC. The encoded protein is CASSGRTGQAYYEQYF.

The V and J genes are TRBV5-6 and TRBJ2-3, with 10 bases aligning to TRBD2. J was trimmed by 0 bases and V by 4 bases; bases with no gene match: 8. The CDR3 length is 17 residues. Per germline, CDR1 SGHDT and CDR2 YYEEEE. CDR3 residues: CASSGHTSGASTDTQYF. DNA for the CDR3: TGTGCCAGCAGCGGTCATACTAGCGGGGCCAGCACAGATACGCAGTATTTT.

This clone has a handful of counts. This chain joins TRBV2 and TRBJ1-1; TRBD1 aligns across 10 bases. The CDR3 is 14 amino acids. Germline V gene data show CDR1 as SNHLY and CDR2 as FYNNEI. Losses at the gene ends were 7 bases for V and 5 bases for J; bases not matched to a gene: 7. CDR3 region: CASNPTGGLTEAFF. CDR3 sequence (DNA): TGTGCCAGCAATCCGACAGGGGGCTTAACTGAAGCTTTCTTT.

This clone has a single count. This chain joins TRBV27 and TRBJ2-3; perhaps TRBD2 as D (5 bases). V was cut by 1 base and J by 2 bases, with 10 bases left in between. CDR3 length: 15 amino acids. Per germline, CDR1 MNHEY and CDR2 SMNVEV (reference sequence). In nucleotides, the CDR3 is TGTGCCAGCAGTTTATGGAGGATGGACACAGATACGCAGTATTTT. Residues: CASSLWRMDTDTQYF.

The genes are TRBV4-1 and TRBJ2-3, with D perhaps matching TRBD2 (6 bases). Germline assignment: CDR1 MGHRA and CDR2 YSYEKL. V lost 3 bases and J lost 4, with 14 bases in between. This CDR3 region has 15 residues. The chain's CDR3 is CASSQGVAGPDTQYF. In DNA, the CDR3 is TGCGCCAGCAGCCAGGGTGTGGCGGGGCCAGATACGCAGTATTTT.

The chain links TRBV5-1 to TRBJ1-2; D call uncertain. Deletions cut 2 bases from V and 2 bases from J, with 7 bases between. CDR1 and CDR2 from the germline V gene are SGHRS and YFSETQ. CDR3 length: 13 residues. This CDR3 reads CASSLSENYGYTF. The DNA of the CDR3 is TGCGCCAGCAGCTTAAGCGAAAACTATGGCTACACCTTC.

This clone was counted once. This chain joins TRBV13 and TRBJ2-1; 9 bases map to TRBD2. V gave up 2 bases and J gave up 5 bases; unmatched junction bases: 1. The CDR3 runs to 14 residues. Germline values: CDR1 PRHDT, CDR2 FYEKMQ (reference sequence). The CDR3, as DNA: TGTGCCAGCAGCTTATTAGCGGGGGACAATGAGCAGTTCTTC. The encoded protein is CASSLLAGDNEQFF. The full variable domain, with the rest looked up from reference TRBV13 and TRBJ2-1, is AAGVIQSPRHLIKEKRETATLKCYPIPRHDTVYWYQQGPGQDPQFLISFYEKMQSDKGSIPDRFSAQQFSDYHSELNMSSLELGDSALYFCASSLLAGDNEQFFGPGTRLTVL.

The chain has TRBV14 and TRBJ2-2, with D tentatively TRBD2 (5 bases). Germline assignment: CDR1 SGHDN and CDR2 FVKESK. V lost 1 base to trimming and J lost 4 bases, with 10 bases between them. The CDR3 spans 15 residues. The DNA for the CDR3 is TGTGCCAGCAGCCAAGTCAGAGGAGGCACCGGGGAGCTGTTTTTT. Its protein is CASSQVRGGTGELFF.

J is TRBJ2-2 and V is TRBV5-1, with 12 bases aligning to TRBD2. After removal of 0 bases from V and 5 bases from J, the junction contained 5 bases not matched to a gene. The CDR3 loop spans 17 amino acids. The germline gives CDR1 SGHRS, CDR2 YFSETQ. CDR3: CASSLATSGSWTGELFF. Written as DNA, the CDR3 is TGCGCCAGCAGCTTGGCGACTAGCGGGAGTTGGACCGGGGAGCTGTTTTTT.

The chain recombines TRBV5-6 with TRBJ1-1; D uncertain. V lost 2 bases to trimming and J lost 4 bases, with 3 bases between them. The CDR3 totals 11 residues. Germline CDR1 and CDR2: SGHDT and YYEEEE. The chain's CDR3 is CASSFSTEAFF. CDR3 in DNA: TGTGCCAGCAGCTTCAGCACTGAAGCTTTCTTT.

The chain carries TRBV24-1 and TRBJ1-5; D gene ambiguous. The CDR3 has 14 residues. In germline, CDR1 is KGHDR, CDR2 SFDVKD. V shed 0 bases and J shed 5 bases, with 7 bases lying between them. This CDR3 is CATSDLTSDQPQHF. The CDR3 region has the DNA TGTGCCACCAGTGATTTGACATCCGATCAGCCCCAGCATTTT.

The rearrangement joins TRBV30 to TRBJ1-1; TRBD1 is a possible D gene (6 bases). Germline CDR1 and CDR2: GTSNPN and SVGIG (reference sequence). CDR3 length: 13 residues. V dropped 2 bases and J dropped 3 bases, with 10 bases sitting between them. Here the CDR3 DNA reads TGTGCCTGGAGTACGTCAGGGGACACTGAAGCTTTCTTT. Translated, it gives CAWSTSGDTEAFF.

This clone was detected only a few times. The genes are TRBV5-6 and TRBJ1-4; tentative D call: TRBD1 (6 bases). The V end lost 0 bases, the J end lost 5 bases, and 11 bases lay between the germline ends. Germline lookup yields CDR1 SGHDT and CDR2 YYEEEE. The CDR3 is made up of 15 amino acids. CDR3 amino acids: CASSLGAGTNEKLFF. DNA of the CDR3: TGTGCCAGCAGCTTGGGGGCAGGGACAAATGAAAAACTGTTTTTT.

The rearrangement links TRBV5-4 to TRBJ2-5; D might be TRBD1 (6 bases). CDR1 is SGHNT and CDR2 is YYREEE in the germline V gene (reference sequence). Trimming left V 1 base short and J 1 base short, with 11 bases between. This CDR3 contains 15 residues. The CDR3 coding sequence is TGTGCCAGCAGCTTGTACCAGGGGACCCAAGAGACCCAGTACTTC. Residues: CASSLYQGTQETQYF.

J is TRBJ2-5 and V is TRBV18, with D unclear. Germline lookup yields CDR1 KGHSH and CDR2 LQKENI. The CDR3 has 15 residues. Trimming cost V 0 bases and J 5 bases, with 13 bases left between them. CDR3: CASSPPFPNGETQYF. The CDR3 DNA sequence: TGTGCCAGCTCACCACCCTTCCCTAACGGGGAGACCCAGTACTTC.

On this clone itself: This CDR3 is also generated by other DNA sequences in the sample. The chain employs TRBV5-1 and TRBJ1-4; TRBD1 might be the D (5 bases). Trimming removed 3 bases from V and 7 bases from J, with 10 bases in between. CDR1 is SGHRS and CDR2 is YFSETQ in the germline V gene. The CDR3 has 13 amino acids. The CDR3 nucleotides read TGCGCCAGCAGCTGGACCACAGGTGAAAAACTGTTTTTT. Protein product: CASSWTTGEKLFF.

The chain links TRBV12-5 to TRBJ2-2, with 11 nucleotides matching TRBD2. CDR1 and CDR2 (germline): LGHNT, FRNRAP. V was pared by 4 bases and J by 5 bases, with 6 bases of the junction left unmatched. The CDR3 has 16 amino acids. Here the CDR3 DNA reads TGTGCTAGTGGTTCGATAGGACTAGCGGGTACCGGGGAGCTGTTTTTT. Translating it yields CASGSIGLAGTGELFF.

The rearrangement links TRBV9 to TRBJ1-2; TRBD1 aligns across 11 bases. The germline V gene encodes CDR1 SGDLS and CDR2 YYNGEE. There are 15 residues in the CDR3. With V trimmed by 3 bases and J by 4 bases, 5 bases remained unmatched. As DNA, the CDR3 is TGTGCCAGCAGCGGAGGGACAGGGGGAAGCTATGGCTACACCTTC. Protein product: CASSGGTGGSYGYTF.

CDR3 nucleotide sequence: TGCAGCGTTGCCTCCCCGGGGGGGGTCTCCTACAATGAGCAGTTCTTC. Its protein product is CSVASPGGVSYNEQFF. The chain couples TRBV29-1 to TRBJ2-1; TRBD2 matches at 8 bases. Germline V gives CDR1 SQVTM, CDR2 ANQGSEA. The V gene end was trimmed by 4 bases and the J gene end by 0 bases; junction bases not matched to a gene: 8. CDR3 length: 16 amino acids.

V and J are TRBV18 and TRBJ2-1, with 7 bases that match TRBD2. Germline values: CDR1 KGHSH, CDR2 LQKENI. V shed 2 bases, J shed 7 bases, and the junction held 11 bases outside the gene matches. This CDR3 has 16 amino acids. CDR3 protein: CASSPFPGGRENEQFF. DNA of the CDR3: TGTGCCAGCTCACCATTCCCGGGGGGACGGGAGAATGAGCAGTTCTTC.

The rearrangement links TRBV11-3 to TRBJ1-6; maybe TRBD1 (5 bases). Trimming cost V 5 bases and J 7 bases, with 9 bases left between them. The CDR3 loop spans 13 amino acids. CDR1 is SGHNT and CDR2 is YENEEA in the germline V gene. The CDR3 reads CASSQGANSPLHF. DNA of the CDR3: TGTGCCAGCAGCCAAGGGGCGAATTCACCCCTCCACTTT.

This clone has only one observation. The chain joins TRBV7-9 to TRBJ2-3; tentatively, D is TRBD1 (5 bases). This CDR3 is built from 16 residues. Germline V gives CDR1 SEHNR, CDR2 FQNEAQ (reference sequence). The V end lost 1 base, the J end lost 0 bases, and 11 bases lay between the germline ends. CDR3 bases: TGTGCCAGCAGCTTAGTTGTAGCAGGGAGCACAGATACGCAGTATTTT. It is translated as CASSLVVAGSTDTQYF.